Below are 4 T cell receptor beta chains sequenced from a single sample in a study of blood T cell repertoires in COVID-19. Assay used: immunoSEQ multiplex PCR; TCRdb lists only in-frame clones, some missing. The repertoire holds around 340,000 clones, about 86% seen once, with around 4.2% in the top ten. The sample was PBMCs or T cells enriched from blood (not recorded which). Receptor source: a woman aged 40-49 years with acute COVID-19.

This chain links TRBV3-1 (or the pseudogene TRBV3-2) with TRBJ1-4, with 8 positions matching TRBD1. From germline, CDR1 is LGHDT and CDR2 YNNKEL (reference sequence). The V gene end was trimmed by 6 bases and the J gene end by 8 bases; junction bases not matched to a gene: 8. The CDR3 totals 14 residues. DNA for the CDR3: TGTGCCAGCAGGCTACAGGGGGTAGGGGAAAAACTGTTTTTT. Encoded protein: CASRLQGVGEKLFF.

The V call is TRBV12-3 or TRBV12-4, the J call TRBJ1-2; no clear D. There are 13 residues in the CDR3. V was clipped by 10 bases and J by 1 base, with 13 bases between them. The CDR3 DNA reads TGTGCCATCCTACCTGGCGGTAACTATGGCTACACCTTC. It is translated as CAILPGGNYGYTF.

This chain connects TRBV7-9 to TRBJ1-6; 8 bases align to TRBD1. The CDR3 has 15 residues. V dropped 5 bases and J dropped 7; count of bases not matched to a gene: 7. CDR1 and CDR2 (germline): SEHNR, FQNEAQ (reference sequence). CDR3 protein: CASSGQGQGNSPLHF. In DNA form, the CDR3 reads TGTGCCAGCAGCGGACAGGGCCAGGGAAATTCACCCCTCCACTTT.

The CDR3 loop is CATAGSGLYEQYF. For the CDR3, the DNA is TGTGCCACTGCGGGTTCGGGGTTGTACGAGCAGTACTTC. J is TRBJ2-7 and V is TRBV7-2; D is perhaps TRBD2 (5 bases). The CDR3 consists of 13 residues. CDR1 and CDR2 from the germline V gene are SGHTA and FQGNSA. V was pared by 10 bases and J by 4 bases, with 17 bases between.